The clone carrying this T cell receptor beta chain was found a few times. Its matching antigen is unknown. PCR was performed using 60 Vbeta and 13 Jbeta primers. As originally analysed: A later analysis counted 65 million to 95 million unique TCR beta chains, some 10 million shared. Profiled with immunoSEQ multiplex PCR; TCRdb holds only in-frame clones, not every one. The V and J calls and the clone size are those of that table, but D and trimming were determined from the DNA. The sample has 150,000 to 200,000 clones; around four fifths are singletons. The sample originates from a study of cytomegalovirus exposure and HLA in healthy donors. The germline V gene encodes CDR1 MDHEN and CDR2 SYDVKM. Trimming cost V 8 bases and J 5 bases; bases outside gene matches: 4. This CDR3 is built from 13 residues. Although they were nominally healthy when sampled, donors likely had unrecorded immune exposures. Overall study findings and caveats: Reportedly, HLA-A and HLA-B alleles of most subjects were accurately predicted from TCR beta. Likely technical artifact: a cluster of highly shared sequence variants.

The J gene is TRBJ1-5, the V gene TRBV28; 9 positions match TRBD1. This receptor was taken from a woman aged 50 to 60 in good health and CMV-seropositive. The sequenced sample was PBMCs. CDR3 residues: CASGGQGDQPQHF. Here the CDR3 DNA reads TGTGCCAGCGGGGGACAGGGAGATCAGCCCCAGCATTTT.